This TCR beta chain was recovered during a study of blood T cell repertoires in COVID-19. The wider study: Both acute and convalescent COVID-19 samples were obtained from the United States, Italy and Spain. Sources were T cells, B-cell-depleted T cells, or PBMCs; the material itself was cDNA or gDNA.

Per the study methods: Quantification of nucleated cells was approximated via reference gene primer amplification. Assay: immunoSEQ multiplex PCR; the TCRdb copy retains only in-frame clones and omits some. Clonal size and the V and J genes are those of that table, whereas D and trimming came from the DNA. The sample includes approximately 110,000 clones, roughly 88% of them seen just once. Germline CDR1 reads MNHNS; CDR2 reads SASEGT. Losses at the gene ends were 1 base for V and 3 bases for J; bases not matched to a gene: 0. The CDR3 consists of 14 residues. Sequenced input: peripheral blood. This TCR derives from an elderly woman with active or convalescent COVID-19. This chain joins TRBV6-1 and TRBJ2-5; 9 nucleotides agree with TRBD1. CDR3: CASSEGTGEETQYF. CDR3 bases: TGTGCCAGCAGTGAAGGGACAGGGGAAGAGACCCAGTACTTC.